There are many counts of the clone carrying this TCR beta chain. This record comes from a study of T cells in Graves' hyperthyroidism and ophthalmopathy. This CDR3 is 13 amino acids long. CDR1 and CDR2 from the germline V gene are LGHDT and YNNKEL (reference sequence). Trimming removed 0 bases at V and 5 bases at J, with 7 bases between. TCR beta CDR3 region amplification was performed from RNA transcripts. Using the HTBI primer set, a first-round RT-PCR was run on the TCR CDR3. Each CDR3 protein is one row after TCRdb ran MiXCR on the multiplex PCR reads. The sample holds fewer than 900,000 distinct CDR3 sequences, roughly a sixth seen once.

This receptor was taken from a woman in her forties or fifties with Graves' hyperthyroidism that later progressed to Graves' ophthalmopathy. This chain uses TRBV3-1 with TRBJ1-1; D gene ambiguous. Material for sequencing was blood. This chain's CDR3 is CASSQDYGTEAFF. CDR3 DNA sequence: TGTGCCAGCAGCCAAGATTATGGGACTGAAGCTTTCTTT.